In its sample, the clone carrying this TCR beta chain was seen once. TCRdb's table, derived via immunoSEQ multiplex PCR, lists solely in-frame clones and lacks some. The repertoire includes 75,000 to 100,000 clones, roughly 90% of them detected once, and less than 3.5% sits in the top ten. CDR3 length equals 14 residues. Germline V lookup: CDR1 MNHEY, CDR2 SVGAGI. V shed 3 bases and J shed 3 bases, with 10 bases lying between them. The data are from a study of control samples from healthy donors and cancer patients. The TCR originated in a human donor in good health. The donor label of this sample is uncertain. What was sequenced was blood. This chain joins TRBV6-5 and TRBJ2-3; D remains unclear. CDR3 sequence reads: CASSYTGRTDTQYF. For the CDR3, the DNA is TGTGCCAGCAGTTATACCGGCCGAACAGATACGCAGTATTTT.